Presented here are 25 T cell receptor beta chains from one specimen sequenced in a study of siplizumab effects on memory and regulatory T cells. The table came from immunoSEQ multiplex PCR; TCRdb's copy has only in-frame clones and leaves some out. The sample records 110,000 or so clones, around 93% being singletons. Sequencing was carried out using CD4+ T cells sorted from blood. The receptors shown here come from a human donor in good health.

CDR3 in amino acids: CASSQDRGLGYTF. The CDR3 DNA sequence: TGTGCCAGCAGCCAGGACAGGGGGCTAGGCTACACCTTC. The rearrangement links TRBV11-2 to TRBJ1-2; 11 nucleotides align to TRBD1. This CDR3 spans 13 amino acids. Germline V lookup: CDR1 SGHAT, CDR2 FQNNGV. Trimming at V came to 5 bases and at J to 8 bases, leaving 4 bases not matched to a gene.

CDR3 in DNA: TGCGCCAGCAGCCTAGGACTAGGGCAAGAGACCCAGTACTTC. Its protein is CASSLGLGQETQYF. The chain joins TRBV4-3 to TRBJ2-5; 7 nucleotides align to TRBD2. The CDR3 runs 14 residues. The trim removed 4 bases at V and 2 bases at J, leaving 4 bases unmatched. CDR1 and CDR2 from the germline V gene are LGHNA and YSLEER.

This clone turned up a few times. V gene TRBV5-1 combines with J gene TRBJ2-5; D gene ambiguous. V shed 4 bases and J shed 1 base, with 5 bases lying between them. CDR1 is SGHRS, CDR2 YFSETQ, per germline. This CDR3 is 12 amino acids long. The CDR3 DNA sequence: TGCGCCAGCAGCCCCACCCAAGAGACCCAGTACTTC. It translates to CASSPTQETQYF. Looking up the rest from reference TRBV5-1 and TRBJ2-5 gives the full variable domain: KAGVTQTPRYLIKTRGQQVTLSCSPISGHRSVSWYQQTPGQGLQFLFEYFSETQRNKGNFPGRFSGRQFSNSRSEMNVSTLELGDSALYLCASSPTQETQYFGPGTRLLVL.

The J gene is TRBJ1-2, the V gene TRBV6-1, with a possible D match to TRBD1 (6 bases). This CDR3 has 14 amino acids. Germline CDR1 MNHNS, CDR2 SASEGT. V gave up 2 bases and J gave up 4 bases, with 11 bases separating them. The CDR3 loop is CASSERGHAYGYTF. Written as DNA, the CDR3 is TGTGCCAGCAGTGAACGGGGGCACGCCTATGGCTACACCTTC.

The chain combines TRBV6-1 with TRBJ2-1; D possibly matches TRBD1 or TRBD2 (5 bases each). Germline V gives CDR1 MNHNS, CDR2 SASEGT. The V gene lost 4 bases and the J gene lost 15 bases, with 16 bases spanning the gap. This CDR3 has 12 residues. The CDR3 is CASSGDGRSMFF. The CDR3 region has the DNA TGTGCCAGCAGTGGGGACGGCAGGTCAATGTTCTTC.

The gene calls are TRBV11-3 and TRBJ1-3; D not resolved. Trimming cost V 1 base and J 2 bases, with 9 bases left between them. The germline CDR1 and CDR2 sequences are SGHNT and YENEEA. The CDR3 consists of 15 residues. The CDR3 is CASSLVAGAGNTIYF. In nucleotides, the CDR3 is TGTGCCAGCAGCTTAGTGGCGGGAGCTGGAAACACCATATATTTT.

The table lists this clone with a count of one. The chain employs TRBV5-1 and TRBJ2-5; 7 positions match TRBD2. The length of the CDR3 is 15 residues. J gave up 4 bases and V 0 bases, and 6 bases lay outside the gene matches. Germline-derived CDR1 and CDR2 are SGHRS and YFSETQ. The CDR3 region is CASSLDGEGTETQYF. The CDR3 coding sequence is TGCGCCAGCAGCTTGGACGGGGAGGGAACAGAGACCCAGTACTTC.

This clone was picked up one time. This sequence joins TRBV7-2 and TRBJ1-3; D is perhaps TRBD1 (6 bases). V was shortened by 0 bases and J by 2 bases, with 8 bases between the two germline ends. Germline CDR1 SGHTA, CDR2 FQGNSA. CDR3 length: 15 amino acids. CDR3 region: CASSLAGGTGNTIYF. CDR3 nucleotide sequence: TGTGCCAGCAGCTTAGCGGGGGGCACTGGAAACACCATATATTTT.

The genes are TRBV18 and TRBJ2-5, with 7 bases lining up with TRBD1. V dropped 0 bases and J dropped 5; count of bases not matched to a gene: 3. CDR1 and CDR2 (germline): KGHSH, LQKENI. CDR3 length: 14 amino acids. The CDR3 DNA reads TGTGCCAGCTCACCACCGGGACAGCGGGAGACCCAGTACTTC. Residues: CASSPPGQRETQYF.

V and J are TRBV4-2 and TRBJ1-2, with D possibly TRBD1 on 6 matching bases. Germline CDR1 is LGHNA and CDR2 is YNFKEQ. This CDR3 contains 14 residues. Deletions cut 1 base from V and 4 bases from J, with 10 bases between. This CDR3 is CASSQATGTYGYTF. The CDR3 coding sequence is TGTGCCAGCAGCCAAGCCACAGGGACCTATGGCTACACCTTC.

The chain links TRBV10-3 to TRBJ1-3; no firm D call. Germline-derived CDR1 and CDR2 are ENHRY and SYGVKD. V dropped 10 bases and J dropped 1 base, with 5 bases sitting between them. This CDR3 comprises 11 residues. In DNA, the CDR3 is TGTGCCACCGGATCTGGAAACACCATATATTTT. This encodes CATGSGNTIYF.

V is TRBV5-8 and J is TRBJ1-2; no clear D. The germline V gene encodes CDR1 SGHTS and CDR2 YDEGEE. The CDR3 length is 15 residues. Trimming took 0 bases from V and 5 from J, leaving 14 bases between them. The chain's CDR3 is CASSLDYQTYYGYTF. In DNA, the CDR3 is TGTGCCAGCAGCTTGGACTACCAGACCTATTATGGCTACACCTTC. Looking up the rest from reference TRBV5-8 and TRBJ1-2 gives the full variable domain: EAGVTQSPTHLIKTRGQQATLRCSPISGHTSVYWYQQALGLGLQFLLWYDEGEERNRGNFPPRFSGRQFPNYSSELNVNALELEDSALYLCASSLDYQTYYGYTFGSGTRLTVV.

This chain joins TRBV5-1 and TRBJ1-1; D is unresolved. The germline V gene encodes CDR1 SGHRS and CDR2 YFSETQ. The CDR3 is 16 amino acids. Deletions cut 0 bases from V and 1 base from J, with 13 bases between. The CDR3 protein is CASSLEGAPSNTEAFF. In nucleotides, the CDR3 is TGCGCCAGCAGCTTGGAGGGTGCTCCGTCGAACACTGAAGCTTTCTTT.

This clone was seen once. The CDR3 region is CASSRDRANSNQPQHF. The CDR3, as DNA: TGTGCCAGCAGCAGGGACAGGGCTAATAGCAATCAGCCCCAGCATTTT. V gene TRBV27 combines with J gene TRBJ1-5, with 9 bases matching TRBD1. The germline CDR1 and CDR2 sequences are MNHEY and SMNVEV (reference sequence). The CDR3 extends over 16 amino acids. Trimming took 6 bases from V and 0 from J; bases not matched to a gene: 6.

This sequence joins TRBV9 and TRBJ2-2, with unresolved D. The CDR3 runs to 16 residues. The V end lost 0 bases, the J end lost 7 bases, and 16 bases lay between the germline ends. Germline CDR1 reads SGDLS; CDR2 reads YYNGEE. Here the CDR3 reads CASSVVPRPSGGELFF. Here the CDR3 DNA reads TGTGCCAGCAGCGTAGTCCCTCGACCCTCGGGCGGGGAGCTGTTTTTT.

The chain uses TRBV5-1 and TRBJ1-1, with 8 bases fitting TRBD1. Germline CDR1 reads SGHRS; CDR2 reads YFSETQ. With V trimmed by 0 bases and J by 2 bases, 6 bases remained unmatched. This CDR3 is 16 amino acids long. The CDR3 DNA follows: TGCGCCAGCAGCTTGGACAGGGGGACAGGCAACACTGAAGCTTTCTTT. Protein sequence: CASSLDRGTGNTEAFF.

The V call is TRBV7-9, the J call TRBJ2-3; no firm D call. Trimming stripped 0 bases from V and 4 bases from J, with 11 bases between. This CDR3 region has 15 residues. Germline V gene data show CDR1 as SEHNR and CDR2 as FQNEAQ (reference sequence). For the CDR3, the DNA is TGTGCCAGCAGCTTAGCACCGCGTTCGGCAGATACGCAGTATTTT. The encoded protein is CASSLAPRSADTQYF.

CDR3 loop: CAISAGLAGGIGELFF. The CDR3 DNA reads as TGTGCCATCAGTGCAGGACTAGCGGGAGGCATCGGGGAGCTGTTTTTT. The chain links TRBV10-3 to TRBJ2-2, with 14 nucleotides matching TRBD2. After removal of 4 bases from V and 7 bases from J, the junction contained 5 bases not matched to a gene. The CDR3 runs to 16 residues. The germline gives CDR1 ENHRY, CDR2 SYGVKD.

This clone was counted a single time. The V gene is TRBV5-1, the J gene TRBJ2-5; TRBD2 is a possible D gene (5 bases). The CDR3 is 14 residues long. V was shortened by 0 bases and J by 2 bases, with 8 bases between the two germline ends. CDR1 is SGHRS, CDR2 YFSETQ, per germline. Here the CDR3 reads CASSLGGLQETQYF. CDR3 in DNA: TGCGCCAGCAGCTTGGGTGGACTTCAAGAGACCCAGTACTTC.

V and J are TRBV9 and TRBJ1-6; weak D call: TRBD1 (5 bases). The CDR3 loop spans 14 amino acids. V gave up 3 bases and J gave up 4 bases, with 8 bases separating them. Germline assignment: CDR1 SGDLS and CDR2 YYNGEE. The CDR3 region is CASSAGSYNSPLHF. CDR3 DNA sequence: TGTGCCAGCAGCGCAGGGTCATATAATTCACCCCTCCACTTT.

This chain joins TRBV7-2 and TRBJ2-5, with D unclear. The germline V and J ends were trimmed by 1 base and 5 bases, with 8 bases remaining between them. This CDR3 region has 13 residues. Per the germline V gene, CDR1 is SGHTA and CDR2 is FQGNSA. CDR3 DNA: TGTGCCAGCAGCTTAGAAGGTGCGGAGACCCAGTACTTC. Translation gives CASSLEGAETQYF.

V gene TRBV5-1 combines with J gene TRBJ1-3; no clear D. Germline CDR1 and CDR2: SGHRS and YFSETQ. The germline V and J ends were trimmed by 3 bases and 0 bases, with 13 bases remaining between them. The CDR3 has 16 residues. DNA for the CDR3: TGCGCCAGCAGCTCTACCGGCGGCTACTCTGGAAACACCATATATTTT. It encodes CASSSTGGYSGNTIYF.

The chain has TRBV9 and TRBJ1-1; tentative D call: TRBD1 (5 bases). Germline CDR1 is SGDLS and CDR2 is YYNGEE. V lost 4 bases to trimming and J lost 1 base, with 11 bases between them. The CDR3 contains 14 residues. The CDR3 coding sequence is TGTGCCAGCAGCCCCGACACAGGGAACACTGAAGCTTTCTTT. Encoded protein: CASSPDTGNTEAFF.

The J gene is TRBJ2-5, the V gene TRBV27; 13 nucleotides align to TRBD2. From germline, CDR1 is MNHEY and CDR2 SMNVEV (reference sequence). Trimming at V came to 7 bases and at J to 5 bases, leaving 22 bases not matched to a gene. This CDR3 region has 20 residues. In nucleotides, the CDR3 is TGTGCCAGCACCAAGGTCGGGGTCGCCGGGACTAGCGGGGCCGGGGAGACCCAGTACTTC. Translating it yields CASTKVGVAGTSGAGETQYF.

The chain has TRBV29-1 and TRBJ2-6, with 11 positions matching TRBD1. Trimming removed 6 bases from V and 0 bases from J; junction bases left unmatched: 1. The V gene's germline CDR1 is SQVTM and CDR2 ANQGSEA. The CDR3 runs to 15 residues. The CDR3 region has the DNA TGCAGCGTGGGGACAGGGGGCTCTGGGGCCAACGTCCTGACTTTC. Amino acids: CSVGTGGSGANVLTF. Using reference TRBV29-1 and TRBJ2-6 for the parts outside the CDR3, the full variable domain is SAVISQKPSRDICQRGTSLTIQCQVDSQVTMMFWYRQQPGQSLTLIATANQGSEATYESGFVIDKFPISRPNLTFSTLTVSNMSPEDSSIYLCSVGTGGSGANVLTFGAGSRLTVL.